The next 25 T cell receptor beta chains were all read from a single sample in a study of T cell changes during pregnancy in multiple sclerosis. Using immunoSEQ multiplex PCR, the repertoire was profiled, and TCRdb retains in-frame clones only, with some absent. The sample holds approximately 48,000 clones, 92% seen once. This specimen was CD4+ T cells from peripheral blood mononuclear cells, taken after pregnancy. These receptors were taken from a female donor with multiple sclerosis, enrolled in a pregnancy study.

This sequence joins TRBV7-2 and TRBJ2-7; TRBD1 matches at 11 bases. This CDR3 region has 15 residues. The germline gives CDR1 SGHTA, CDR2 FQGNSA. V lost 2 bases, J lost 4 bases, and 4 bases stayed unmatched. The CDR3 bases are TGTGCCAGCAGCTTAAGGACAGGGGGCGATTACGAGCAGTACTTC. Amino acid sequence: CASSLRTGGDYEQYF.

This clone was counted a single time. This chain links TRBV19 with TRBJ2-6; D is possibly TRBD2 (5 bases). CDR1 is LNHDA and CDR2 is SQIVND in the germline V gene (reference sequence). There are 17 residues in the CDR3. Trimming took off 7 bases at V and 2 bases at J, with 18 bases between the two ends. The CDR3, as DNA: TGTGCCAGTAACGGCAGAGGGTCTTCGACTGGGGCCAACGTCCTGACTTTC. Protein sequence: CASNGRGSSTGANVLTF.

CDR3 in DNA: TGCAGCGTTGGGGCAGCGGGAGGTATCGAGCAGTACTTC. Its protein is CSVGAAGGIEQYF. The chain links TRBV29-1 to TRBJ2-7; 9 nucleotides align to TRBD2. Germline V CDR1 and CDR2: SQVTM, ANQGSEA. The CDR3 contains 13 residues. V gave up 4 bases and J gave up 6 bases; unmatched junction bases: 7.

The chain carries TRBV28 and TRBJ2-7, with D possibly matching TRBD1 (6 bases). Trimming took off 4 bases at V and 4 bases at J, with 14 bases between the two ends. This CDR3 is 14 amino acids long. In germline, CDR1 is MDHEN, CDR2 SYDVKM. CDR3 bases: TGTGCCAGCAGTTCCCCAGGACAGTCTTACGAGCAGTACTTC. Amino acids: CASSSPGQSYEQYF.

The genes are TRBV7-2 and TRBJ2-6, with a weak D call TRBD2 (5 bases). The V end was cut by 5 bases, the J end by 2 bases, with 10 bases between. CDR1 is SGHTA and CDR2 is FQGNSA in the germline V gene. The CDR3 length is 15 residues. The CDR3 bases are TGTGCCAGCAGCCGTACTAGTGCTGGGGCCAACGTCCTGACTTTC. This sequence encodes CASSRTSAGANVLTF.

The V and J genes are TRBV27 and TRBJ2-1; 9 nucleotides line up with TRBD1. Germline CDR1 reads MNHEY; CDR2 reads SMNVEV (reference sequence). This CDR3 is 15 amino acids long. The V gene end was trimmed by 4 bases and the J gene end by 3 bases; junction bases not matched to a gene: 4. The CDR3 sequence is CASSSPGQGYNEQFF. The CDR3 coding sequence is TGTGCCAGCAGTTCCCCGGGACAGGGCTACAATGAGCAGTTCTTC.

The V gene is TRBV5-1, the J gene TRBJ1-5; D is perhaps TRBD1 (6 bases). V was shortened by 0 bases and J by 1 base, with 8 bases between the two germline ends. Germline V gene lookup returns CDR1 SGHRS and CDR2 YFSETQ. The CDR3 contains 15 residues. For the CDR3, the DNA is TGCGCCAGCAGCTTGGAGGGACACAGCAATCAGCCCCAGCATTTT. It codes for CASSLEGHSNQPQHF. The variable domain in full, with the rest retrieved from reference TRBV5-1 and TRBJ1-5, is KAGVTQTPRYLIKTRGQQVTLSCSPISGHRSVSWYQQTPGQGLQFLFEYFSETQRNKGNFPGRFSGRQFSNSRSEMNVSTLELGDSALYLCASSLEGHSNQPQHFGDGTRLSIL.

The chain employs TRBV30 and TRBJ1-3; D uncertain. Trimming stripped 3 bases from V and 0 bases from J, with 15 bases between. The germline gives CDR1 GTSNPN, CDR2 SVGIG (reference sequence). The CDR3 has 16 residues. CDR3 coding DNA: TGTGCCTGGAGGGAAAGAACAGTTCGCTCTGGAAACACCATATATTTT. It is translated as CAWRERTVRSGNTIYF.

V and J are TRBV7-9 and TRBJ1-4; D remains ambiguous. Germline assignment: CDR1 SEHNR and CDR2 FQNEAQ (reference sequence). The length of the CDR3 is 17 residues. Trimming shortened V by 1 base and J by 5 bases, and 17 bases separated the two germline ends. CDR3 coding DNA: TGTGCCAGCAGCTTAGGCGGAGGAATTGGGAGAAATGAAAAACTGTTTTTT. Translation: CASSLGGGIGRNEKLFF.

This clone was seen a single time. The rearrangement uses TRBV28 and TRBJ2-1; 11 nucleotides line up with TRBD1. In germline, CDR1 is MDHEN, CDR2 SYDVKM. The CDR3 is 15 amino acids. V trimming: 6 bases; J trimming: 7 bases; junction bases outside the gene matches: 8. In DNA form, the CDR3 reads TGTGCCAGCAGGCTGGCCGGGACAGGGGGTAATGAGCAGTTCTTC. The encoded protein is CASRLAGTGGNEQFF.

The CDR3 nucleotides are TGTGCCAGCAGCTCAAATATGGGACTAGCGGGCCGGGATACGCAGTATTTT. Protein sequence: CASSSNMGLAGRDTQYF. The chain recombines TRBV7-2 with TRBJ2-3; 12 bases fit TRBD2. Germline CDR1 and CDR2: SGHTA and FQGNSA. The V gene end was trimmed by 4 bases and the J gene end by 6 bases; junction bases not matched to a gene: 11. This CDR3 region has 17 residues.

This chain connects TRBV11-2 to TRBJ2-3; 9 nucleotides agree with TRBD1. This CDR3 has 15 residues. Looked up from germline, CDR1 is SGHAT and CDR2 is FQNNGV. With 4 bases clipped from V and 6 bases from J, the junction kept 8 bases outside the gene matches. The CDR3 sequence: CASSWGQGLGDTQYF. The DNA of the CDR3 is TGTGCCAGCAGCTGGGGACAGGGTCTCGGGGATACGCAGTATTTT.

This clone was detected only once. The rearrangement joins TRBV19 to TRBJ2-2, with D tentatively TRBD1 (6 bases). The V end lost 5 bases, the J end lost 5 bases, and 15 bases lay between the germline ends. This CDR3 is 15 amino acids long. The germline V gene has CDR1 LNHDA and CDR2 SQIVND (reference sequence). The CDR3 nucleotides read TGTGCCAGTAGTTCGACAGGCATTGGTACCGGGGAGCTGTTTTTT. It translates to CASSSTGIGTGELFF.

This chain uses TRBV19 with TRBJ1-1; TRBD1 aligns across 9 bases. CDR1 is LNHDA, CDR2 SQIVND, per germline (reference sequence). V lost 6 bases, J lost 1 base, and 6 bases stayed unmatched. The CDR3 sequence is 15 residues long. The CDR3 DNA reads TGTGCCAGTAGGAATCCGGGACAGGGGAACACTGAAGCTTTCTTT. It is translated as CASRNPGQGNTEAFF.

V is TRBV5-1 and J is TRBJ2-2; D is possibly TRBD1 (6 bases). Germline lookup yields CDR1 SGHRS and CDR2 YFSETQ. CDR3 length: 14 amino acids. The germline V and J ends were trimmed by 7 bases and 1 base, with 11 bases remaining between them. The CDR3 loop reads CASSLGQNTGELFF. Here the CDR3 DNA reads TGCGCCAGCTCCCTGGGACAGAACACCGGGGAGCTGTTTTTT.

The chain joins TRBV9 to TRBJ2-1; no reliable D call. Looked up from germline, CDR1 is SGDLS and CDR2 is YYNGEE. This CDR3 region has 16 residues. Trimming pared 0 bases from V and 0 bases from J, leaving 10 bases between. DNA of the CDR3: TGTGCCAGCAGCGTAGCGGAGTTAAGCTCCTACAATGAGCAGTTCTTC. It encodes CASSVAELSSYNEQFF. Using reference TRBV9 and TRBJ2-1 for the parts outside the CDR3, the full variable domain is DSGVTQTPKHLITATGQRVTLRCSPRSGDLSVYWYQQSLDQGLQFLIQYYNGEERAKGNILERFSAQQFPDLHSELNLSSLELGDSALYFCASSVAELSSYNEQFFGPGTRLTVL.

V gene TRBV7-2 combines with J gene TRBJ1-1; 8 nucleotides match TRBD1. CDR1 and CDR2 (germline): SGHTA, FQGNSA. V shed 1 base and J 8 bases; nucleotides not matched to a gene: 3. The CDR3 contains 13 residues. The CDR3 reads CASSLGRDREAFF. The CDR3 DNA sequence: TGTGCCAGCAGCTTAGGGCGGGACAGGGAAGCTTTCTTT.

The chain carries TRBV5-4 and TRBJ2-5, with a tentative D call TRBD1 (5 bases). Trimming took off 2 bases at V and 1 base at J, with 6 bases between the two ends. The CDR3 extends over 13 amino acids. Germline CDR1 and CDR2: SGHNT and YYREEE (reference sequence). CDR3 sequence: CASSFGAQETQYF. The CDR3 region has the DNA TGTGCCAGCAGCTTTGGGGCCCAAGAGACCCAGTACTTC.

The CDR3 spells CASNRGGDTQYF. CDR3 DNA: TGTGCCAGCAATCGGGGGGGGGATACGCAGTATTTT. The chain uses TRBV2 and TRBJ2-3; TRBD2 matches at 8 bases. Germline V lookup: CDR1 SNHLY, CDR2 FYNNEI. This CDR3 is 12 amino acids long. V shed 7 bases and J 6 bases; nucleotides not matched to a gene: 3. The full variable domain, rest sourced from reference TRBV2 and TRBJ2-3, is EPEVTQTPSHQVTQMGQEVILRCVPISNHLYFYWYRQILGQKVEFLVSFYNNEISEKSEIFDDQFSVERPDGSNFTLKIRSTKLEDSAMYFCASNRGGDTQYFGPGTRLTVL.

This chain links TRBV10-1 with TRBJ2-5; 10 positions agree with TRBD2. The CDR3 spans 12 residues. Germline assignment: CDR1 WNHNN and CDR2 SYGVQD (reference sequence). The ends lost 6 bases at V and 9 bases at J; junction bases unmatched: 4. The CDR3 loop is CASSSSGRSQYF. For the CDR3, the DNA is TGCGCCAGCAGCTCTAGCGGGAGATCCCAGTACTTC.

The rearrangement links TRBV9 to TRBJ2-1; TRBD1 aligns across 9 bases. Germline lookup yields CDR1 SGDLS and CDR2 YYNGEE. The CDR3 is 12 amino acids. The ends lost 4 bases at V and 11 bases at J; junction bases unmatched: 4. The CDR3, as DNA: TGTGCCAGCAGCCTAGGGACAGGGAAGCAGTTCTTC. This gives the protein CASSLGTGKQFF.

Remarks on this clone: This same CDR3 is encoded by further DNA sequences in the sample. The chain joins TRBV13 to TRBJ1-1, with D possibly being TRBD1 (6 bases). Looked up from germline, CDR1 is PRHDT and CDR2 is FYEKMQ (reference sequence). V dropped 2 bases and J dropped 10 bases, with 20 bases sitting between them. The CDR3 contains 15 residues. The CDR3 here is CASSLSPGQGIRAFF. CDR3 sequence (DNA): TGTGCCAGCAGCTTAAGCCCGGGGCAGGGGATACGAGCTTTCTTT.

The CDR3 spells CASSIDPPAGARIYEQYF. As DNA, the CDR3 is TGTGCCAGTAGTATAGATCCCCCAGCGGGAGCCAGAATCTACGAGCAGTACTTC. The gene calls are TRBV19 and TRBJ2-7, with 8 bases that match TRBD2. Germline V lookup: CDR1 LNHDA, CDR2 SQIVND (reference sequence). There are 18 residues in the CDR3. V trimming: 0 bases; J trimming: 3 bases; junction bases outside the gene matches: 13.

This rearrangement joins TRBV2 to TRBJ2-4; D is possibly TRBD1 (6 bases). Germline CDR1 reads SNHLY; CDR2 reads FYNNEI. V dropped 8 bases and J dropped 0 bases, with 11 bases sitting between them. This CDR3 has 14 amino acids. CDR3 DNA: TGTGCCAGCCTCAGGGGTCTAGCCAAAAACATTCAGTACTTC. This sequence encodes CASLRGLAKNIQYF. Combining the CDR3 with reference TRBV2 and TRBJ2-4 gives the whole variable domain EPEVTQTPSHQVTQMGQEVILRCVPISNHLYFYWYRQILGQKVEFLVSFYNNEISEKSEIFDDQFSVERPDGSNFTLKIRSTKLEDSAMYFCASLRGLAKNIQYFGAGTRLSVL.

In this sample, this clone turned up once. This chain links TRBV7-9 with TRBJ2-7, with 9 positions matching TRBD2. This CDR3 region has 15 residues. Germline CDR1 and CDR2: SEHNR and FQNEAQ (reference sequence). After removal of 1 base from V and 4 bases from J, the junction contained 5 bases not matched to a gene. As DNA, the CDR3 is TGTGCCAGCAGCTTAGTGCGGGAGGGCCTGTACGAGCAGTACTTC. Protein: CASSLVREGLYEQYF.